Following are 12 T cell receptor beta chains from one sample sequenced in a study of shared clonotypes between healthy human individuals. Measured with immunoSEQ multiplex PCR; TCRdb has only the in-frame clones, and not every one. Here the sample spans 1,100,000 or so clones, approximately 80% being singletons. Specimen: memory CD4+ T cells from PBMCs. Subset defined: CD45RA-negative fraction. The receptors come from a man between 18 and 35 years old in good health. Some clones in this sample may be carry-over from other donors' samples.

The rearrangement links TRBV21-1 to TRBJ2-3. TRBV21-1 is a documented pseudogene. This CDR3 region has 15 residues. CDR3 amino acids: CASSPPQGTFTTQYF. Written as DNA, the CDR3 is TGTGCCAGCAGCCCTCCTCAGGGGACTTTTACTACGCAGTATTTT.

The rearrangement uses TRBV29-1 and TRBJ2-1; D is unclear. Deletions cut 1 base from V and 1 base from J, with 5 bases between. The CDR3 contains 13 residues. Per germline, CDR1 SQVTM and CDR2 ANQGSEA. In nucleotides, the CDR3 is TGCAGCGTTGAAGCCTCATCCTACAATGAGCAGTTCTTC. This sequence encodes CSVEASSYNEQFF.

This chain links TRBV9 with TRBJ2-5; 11 bases map to TRBD2. Germline CDR1 SGDLS, CDR2 YYNGEE. The length of the CDR3 is 18 residues. V lost 0 bases to trimming and J lost 2 bases; unmatched junction nucleotides: 9. As DNA, the CDR3 is TGTGCCAGCAGCGTAGGGGCTAGCGGGAGGAGAGGGCAAGAGACCCAGTACTTC. This translates into CASSVGASGRRGQETQYF.

The V gene is TRBV6-6, the J gene TRBJ1-1, with D possibly TRBD1 on 5 matching bases. The CDR3 totals 14 residues. V lost 7 bases and J lost 3, with 15 bases in between. Germline V gene data show CDR1 as MNHNY and CDR2 as SVGAGI (reference sequence). This chain's CDR3 is CASTTGQFDTEAFF. In DNA form, the CDR3 reads TGTGCCAGCACCACGGGGCAGTTTGACACTGAAGCTTTCTTT.

The chain recombines TRBV7-2 with TRBJ2-1, with D perhaps TRBD2 (5 bases). Between the trimmed V and J ends, which lost 5 bases and 7 bases, there was a span of 9 bases. The CDR3 totals 12 residues. Germline V lookup: CDR1 SGHTA, CDR2 FQGNSA. This CDR3 is CASSMRVNEQFF. The DNA of the CDR3 is TGTGCCAGCAGCATGAGGGTGAATGAGCAGTTCTTC.

The genes are TRBV6-5 and TRBJ1-2; D possibly corresponds to TRBD1 (5 bases). Germline CDR1 MNHEY, CDR2 SVGAGI. CDR3 length: 15 amino acids. V was cut by 2 bases and J by 6 bases, with 16 bases left in between. The CDR3 DNA reads as TGTGCCAGCAGTTACGGAGCCAGGGAGGCTCATGGCTACACCTTC. It codes for CASSYGAREAHGYTF.

The chain has TRBV4-2 and TRBJ1-3, with D unresolved. Germline CDR1 is LGHNA and CDR2 is YNFKEQ. The CDR3 runs 14 residues. With 0 bases removed from V and 8 bases from J, the gap between germline ends came to 11 bases. CDR3 coding DNA: TGTGCCAGCAGCCAAGATCTTGCCCGCCACACCATATATTTT. Residues: CASSQDLARHTIYF.

The gene calls are TRBV18 and TRBJ1-2; 7 bases are shared with TRBD1. Germline V gene lookup returns CDR1 KGHSH and CDR2 LQKENI. There are 16 residues in the CDR3. V lost 2 bases and J lost 8; bases outside the gene matches: 14. The CDR3 DNA sequence: TGTGCCAGCTCACCATTCCATGGCGGGACAGAAACGGGCTACACCTTC. Translated: CASSPFHGGTETGYTF.

The V gene is TRBV5-4, the J gene TRBJ2-7; TRBD2 aligns across 11 bases. The CDR3 runs to 15 residues. V lost 2 bases and J lost 1; bases outside the gene matches: 2. Germline V gene sequence: CDR1 SGHNT, CDR2 YYREEE (reference sequence). The CDR3 nucleotides read TGTGCCAGCAGCTTTGGGACTAGCGGATCCTACGAGCAGTACTTC. It encodes CASSFGTSGSYEQYF.

This chain links TRBV6-6 with TRBJ1-3; D unresolved. Germline V gene sequence: CDR1 MNHNY, CDR2 SVGAGI (reference sequence). CDR3 length: 13 amino acids. The ends were cut back, 7 bases at V and 0 bases at J, with 7 bases in the middle. CDR3 region: CASTAVSGNTIYF. The DNA for the CDR3 is TGTGCCAGCACCGCAGTCTCTGGAAACACCATATATTTT.

V usage is TRBV5-4 and J usage is TRBJ1-4; possible D gene TRBD1, 6 bases. Germline assignment: CDR1 SGHNT and CDR2 YYREEE (reference sequence). The CDR3 has 14 amino acids. Trimming shortened V by 1 base and J by 7 bases, and 11 bases separated the two germline ends. The CDR3 DNA is TGTGCCAGCAGCTTGTGGGGGGGCGGTGAAAAACTGTTTTTT. Translating it yields CASSLWGGGEKLFF.

The rearrangement links TRBV7-3 to TRBJ2-1; D possibly corresponds to TRBD2 (6 bases). The CDR3 consists of 13 residues. The germline V gene encodes CDR1 SGHTA and CDR2 FQGTGA. Deletions cut 5 bases from V and 4 bases from J, with 9 bases between. CDR3 bases: TGTGCCAGCAGCGGAGGGGCATACAATGAGCAGTTCTTC. Protein sequence: CASSGGAYNEQFF.